These T cell receptor beta chains were read from a single sample in a study of T cell changes during pregnancy in multiple sclerosis. TCRdb's copy holds only in-frame clones and misses some; the assay was immunoSEQ multiplex PCR. The repertoire holds about 71,000 clones, with 75% to 95% as singletons. Material: CD8+ T cells from peripheral blood mononuclear cells, obtained before pregnancy. The receptors derive from a female donor with multiple sclerosis, enrolled in a pregnancy study. CDR3s include the opening cysteine and the closing phenylalanine or tryptophan. D genes are given only for firm matches. The size of a clone is reported for some rows only, either as once, few or many, or as a class for expanded clones.

J gene | D gene | clone size | V gene | CDR3 DNA | CDR3 protein
TRBJ2-1 | . | . | TRBV27 | TGTGCCAGCAGTTTAGGGGGCAGCTCCTACAATGAGCAGTTCTTC | CASSLGGSSYNEQFF
TRBJ2-7 | TRBD1 | . | TRBV6-1 | TGTGCCAGCAGTGAACGGGACAGGGACGAGCAGTACTTC | CASSERDRDEQYF
TRBJ1-2 | . | . | TRBV9 | TGTGCCAGCAGCGCAGGGGTGGCTGGCTACACCTTC | CASSAGVAGYTF
TRBJ2-2 | . | . | TRBV29-1 | TGCAGCGCCCGGTCCGGGGAGCTGTTTTTT | CSARSGELFF
TRBJ1-2 | . | . | TRBV5-6 | TGTGCCAGCAGCTTGGCAGAGGGAGTCCACTATGGCTACACCTTC | CASSLAEGVHYGYTF
TRBJ2-5 | TRBD1 | . | TRBV18 | TGTGCCAGCTCACCTCGGGCCGCGGAACAGGGGGGATATCGAGAGACCCAGTACTTC | CASSPRAAEQGGYRETQYF
TRBJ1-6 | TRBD1 | . | TRBV13 | TGTGCCAGCAGCTTAGGGGGACAGGGCGAGTCACCCCTCCACTTT | CASSLGGQGESPLHF
TRBJ1-6 | . | . | TRBV6-5 | TGTGCCAGCAGTTACTCGGAGGGCTATAATTCACCCCTCCACTTT | CASSYSEGYNSPLHF
TRBJ1-2 | . | . | TRBV29-1 | TGCAGCGTTCCCGCGGAGACTGGGGGCTACACCTTC | CSVPAETGGYTF
TRBJ1-1 | . | . | TRBV7-9 | TGTGCCAGCAGCTTAGGGGGGGTCACTGAAGCTTTCTTT | CASSLGGVTEAFF
TRBJ2-3 | TRBD1 | once | TRBV6-6 | TGTGCCAGCAGTTATTCCGGGACAGGGTGGGAAGATACGCAGTATTTT | CASSYSGTGWEDTQYF
TRBJ2-7 | TRBD2 | . | TRBV27 | TGTGCCAGCAGTCCAGGGACTACGAACTACGAGCAGTACTTC | CASSPGTTNYEQYF
TRBJ1-1 | . | . | TRBV7-9 | TGTGCCAGCAGCCCCGGGGATGGGGTCGGGCTGACTGAAGCTTTCTTT | CASSPGDGVGLTEAFF
TRBJ1-2 | TRBD1 | . | TRBV6-6 | TGTGCCAGCATTTGGGACAGCACCTATGGCTACACCTTC | CASIWDSTYGYTF
TRBJ2-5 | TRBD1 | . | TRBV5-1 | TGCGCCAGCAGCTTGGCCGGGACAGGGATCCTGGGGGACGAGACCCAGTACTTC | CASSLAGTGILGDETQYF
TRBJ1-2 | TRBD1 | . | TRBV29-1 | TGCAGCGTTGAGACAGGGTCGAGTTATGGCTACACCTTC | CSVETGSSYGYTF
TRBJ1-1 | . | . | TRBV27 | TGTGCCAGCAGTGCTACAGTTATGAACACTGAAGCTTTCTTT | CASSATVMNTEAFF
TRBJ2-7 | . | . | TRBV2 | TGTGCCAGCAAGTTGTGGGCAGATGTTGACGAGCAGTACTTC | CASKLWADVDEQYF
TRBJ1-2 | TRBD1 | . | TRBV4-1 | TGCGCCAGCAGCCAAGGGACAGGGAATCTCTATGGCTACACCTTC | CASSQGTGNLYGYTF
TRBJ2-5 | TRBD2 | . | TRBV9 | TGTGCCAGCAGCGGGGGGACTATGAGTGAGACCCAGTACTTC | CASSGGTMSETQYF
TRBJ2-5 | . | once | TRBV7-2 | TGTGCCAGCAGCTTAGTGGGCGTGGAAGAGACCCAGTACTTC | CASSLVGVEETQYF
TRBJ2-4 | TRBD1 | . | TRBV27 | TGTGCCAGCGGACAGGGGGCTCGAATTCAGTACTTC | CASGQGARIQYF
TRBJ2-7 | . | . | TRBV10-3 | TGTGCCATCAGCGCCACTAGCGTAGGGGGGGAGCAGTACTTC | CAISATSVGGEQYF
TRBJ1-2 | . | . | TRBV27 | TGTGCCAGCAGTTTAGGGGGGTGGGAAGGCTACACCTTC | CASSLGGWEGYTF
TRBJ1-1 | . | . | TRBV7-8 | TGTGCCAGCCGGGGGGGGGACACTGAAGCTTTCTTT | CASRGGDTEAFF
TRBJ1-4 | . | once | TRBV6-1 | TGTGCCACCTCCGAGTTCGGTACCAATGAAAAACTGTTTTTT | CATSEFGTNEKLFF